In this sample, the clone carrying this TCR beta chain turned up a few times. Negative isolation was applied to CD8+ and CD4+ T cells, and FACS enrichment was applied to TEMRA cells. RNA totalling about 0.45 to 1 ug underwent reverse transcription with random hexamers. Amplification of TCR beta CDR3 used immunoSEQ multiplex PCR across 54 Vbeta and 13 Jbeta. TCRdb re-called the immunoSEQ multiplex PCR reads through MiXCR, storing one row per CDR3 protein. Of approximately 300,000 distinct CDR3 sequences listed, roughly 85% are singletons. These data are taken from a study of CD8 T cells in Susac syndrome. The CDR3 totals 14 residues. Germline V CDR1 and CDR2: LNHDA, SQIVND (reference sequence). J was trimmed by 6 bases and V by 3 bases; bases with no gene match: 6.

V and J are TRBV19 and TRBJ2-7, with 9 bases aligning to TRBD1. Material: CD8+ T cells from PBMCs. The clonotype was recovered from a human donor with multiple sclerosis. The CDR3 region has the DNA TGTGCCAGTAGTATGGGACAGGGAGTTCCCGAGCAGTACTTC. Protein sequence: CASSMGQGVPEQYF.